This T cell receptor (beta chain) emerged from a study of breast tumors, draining lymph nodes, adjacent tissues. Points from the study as a whole: Compared with basal-like, luminal-like tumors shared significantly more repertoire with nontumor tissue. Compared with lymph nodes, tumors were less diverse; compared with nontumor tissue, more. Tumor T cell lymph node origin was a supported hypothesis, not proven. Most tumor T cells seemingly derive from lymph node, then expand in tumor.

This clonotype was observed many times. Its specificity is unknown. TCRdb passed the multiplex PCR reads through MiXCR, listing each CDR3 protein once. The table records 150,000 to 200,000 distinct CDR3 sequences, around a third of them present only once. Trimming took 1 base from V and 5 from J, leaving 9 bases between them. Germline CDR1 KGHSH, CDR2 LQKENI. The CDR3 has 14 amino acids. The lymph nodes were axillary draining lymph nodes from breast cancer patients. The sequencing sample was made of axillary lymph node tissue. The chain couples TRBV18 to TRBJ2-1; D not resolved. This receptor was taken from a female donor with breast cancer. Some clones in this sample may be carry-over from other donors' samples. The CDR3 region is CASSPLPQNNEQFF. The CDR3 coding sequence is TGTGCCAGCTCACCACTTCCACAGAACAATGAGCAGTTCTTC.